These 4 T cell receptor beta chains came from one sample sequenced in a study of identical twins (TCRdb year 2016). The library was prepared using 5' RACE. TCRdb shows the sequencer as Illumina HiSeq 2000. TCRdb trimmed the raw reads at Q25, called clones with MiXCR and kept productive beta chains. Rows with one shared CDR3 protein collapse into an entry with the most common genes and DNA. The sample table records some 1,600,000 distinct CDR3 sequences; around a third of these occur just once. Under 0.35% of the sample rests with the top ten. The sequencing sample was made of cord blood. The receptors were gathered from a newborn girl in good health.

J is TRBJ1-5 and V is TRBV2; 12 bases align to TRBD1. CDR1 is SNHLY, CDR2 FYNNEI, per germline. The junction had 7 bases not matched to a gene; V was cut back by 2 bases and J by 5 bases. The CDR3 is 17 amino acids. The CDR3 bases are TGTGCCAGCAGTGAAAGGGGACAGGGGGCTTCGGATCAGCCCCAGCATTTT. As protein: CASSERGQGASDQPQHF.

This clonotype was recorded a few times. This chain links TRBV3-1 with TRBJ2-1, with TRBD2 matching 10 bases. The CDR3 covers 14 residues. CDR1 is LGHDT, CDR2 YNNKEL, per germline (reference sequence). The V segment lost 4 bases and the J segment 7 bases; nucleotides outside the gene matches: 4. CDR3 residues: CASSPQTSGNEQFF. CDR3 bases: TGTGCCAGCAGCCCTCAGACTAGCGGGAATGAGCAGTTCTTC.

A few counts support this clonotype. The chain has TRBV9 and TRBJ1-4; D remains unclear. The CDR3 extends over 15 amino acids. Trimming removed 0 bases from V and 5 bases from J, with 11 bases in between. The germline V gene encodes CDR1 SGDLS and CDR2 YYNGEE. The CDR3 loop is CASSVEGSRNEKLFF. CDR3 bases: TGTGCCAGCAGCGTAGAGGGTAGTCGCAATGAAAAACTGTTTTTT.

This clonotype was counted ten times or more. This chain links TRBV12-5 with TRBJ2-3; D is uncertain. The CDR3 totals 12 residues. Trimming stripped 2 bases from V and 3 bases from J, with 3 bases between. Germline lookup yields CDR1 LGHNT and CDR2 FRNRAP. The CDR3 nucleotides read TGTGCTAGTGGTTTGTATACAGATACGCAGTATTTT. Translation gives CASGLYTDTQYF.